Sequencing of this T cell receptor beta chain was carried out in a study of beta chain features in type 1 diabetes. The V segment lost 3 bases and the J segment 1 base; nucleotides outside the gene matches: 4. Germline values: CDR1 LGHNA, CDR2 YSLEER. This CDR3 is built from 15 residues. Expressed TCRB transcripts got sequenced, as all isolated RNA was reverse transcribed. The average output of naive, central memory and regulatory T cell samples was 3 million to 4 million reads. The method was immunoSEQ multiplex PCR; TCRdb's version includes in-frame clones alone and lacks a portion of them. Here the sample spans around 450,000 clones, approximately 10% being singletons. This clone was detected many times. Its target is not known. Every donor provided one heparinised blood draw, which averaged approximately 120 mL. Purity above 95% was achieved in all sorted populations. Regarding the study as a whole: Within patients, naive, central memory and Treg TCRB repertoires seemed more similar than within healthy donors.

This TCR came from a woman between 18 and 30 years old in good health. Input material: naive CD4+ T cells from blood. This sequence joins TRBV4-3 and TRBJ2-5, with 8 nucleotides matching TRBD1. CDR3 protein: CASSHRGRAQETQYF. Written as DNA, the CDR3 is TGCGCCAGCAGCCACAGGGGGCGCGCCCAAGAGACCCAGTACTTC.